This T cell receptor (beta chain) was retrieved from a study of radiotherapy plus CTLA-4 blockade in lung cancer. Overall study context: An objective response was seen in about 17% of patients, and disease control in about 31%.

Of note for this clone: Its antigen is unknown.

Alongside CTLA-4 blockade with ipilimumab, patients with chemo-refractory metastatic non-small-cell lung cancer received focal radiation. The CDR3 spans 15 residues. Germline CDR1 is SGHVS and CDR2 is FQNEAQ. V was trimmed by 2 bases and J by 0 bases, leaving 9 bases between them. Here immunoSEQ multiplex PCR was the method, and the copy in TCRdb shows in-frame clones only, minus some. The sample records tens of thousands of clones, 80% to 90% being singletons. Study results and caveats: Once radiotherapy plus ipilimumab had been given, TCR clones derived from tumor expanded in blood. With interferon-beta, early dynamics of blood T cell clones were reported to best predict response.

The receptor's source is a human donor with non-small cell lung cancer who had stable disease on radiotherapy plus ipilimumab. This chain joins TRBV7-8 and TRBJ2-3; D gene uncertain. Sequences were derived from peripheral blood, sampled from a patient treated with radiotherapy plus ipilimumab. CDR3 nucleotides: TGTGCCAGCAGCTTATACGGAGCTAGCACAGATACGCAGTATTTT. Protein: CASSLYGASTDTQYF.